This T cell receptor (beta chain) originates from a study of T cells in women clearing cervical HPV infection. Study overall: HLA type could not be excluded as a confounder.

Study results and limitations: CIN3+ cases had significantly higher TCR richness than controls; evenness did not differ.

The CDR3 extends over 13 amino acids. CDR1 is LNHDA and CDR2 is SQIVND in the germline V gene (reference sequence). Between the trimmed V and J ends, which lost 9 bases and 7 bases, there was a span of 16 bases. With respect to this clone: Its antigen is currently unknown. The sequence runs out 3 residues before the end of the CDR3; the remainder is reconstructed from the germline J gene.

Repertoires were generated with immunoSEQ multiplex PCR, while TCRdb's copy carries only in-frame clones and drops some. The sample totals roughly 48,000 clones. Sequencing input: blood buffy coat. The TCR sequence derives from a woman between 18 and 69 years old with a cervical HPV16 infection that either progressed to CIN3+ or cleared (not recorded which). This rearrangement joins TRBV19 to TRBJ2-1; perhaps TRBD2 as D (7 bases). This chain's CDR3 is CASLQGGLNEQFF. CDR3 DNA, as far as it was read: TGTGCCAGCTTACAGGGAGGGTTAAATGAG.